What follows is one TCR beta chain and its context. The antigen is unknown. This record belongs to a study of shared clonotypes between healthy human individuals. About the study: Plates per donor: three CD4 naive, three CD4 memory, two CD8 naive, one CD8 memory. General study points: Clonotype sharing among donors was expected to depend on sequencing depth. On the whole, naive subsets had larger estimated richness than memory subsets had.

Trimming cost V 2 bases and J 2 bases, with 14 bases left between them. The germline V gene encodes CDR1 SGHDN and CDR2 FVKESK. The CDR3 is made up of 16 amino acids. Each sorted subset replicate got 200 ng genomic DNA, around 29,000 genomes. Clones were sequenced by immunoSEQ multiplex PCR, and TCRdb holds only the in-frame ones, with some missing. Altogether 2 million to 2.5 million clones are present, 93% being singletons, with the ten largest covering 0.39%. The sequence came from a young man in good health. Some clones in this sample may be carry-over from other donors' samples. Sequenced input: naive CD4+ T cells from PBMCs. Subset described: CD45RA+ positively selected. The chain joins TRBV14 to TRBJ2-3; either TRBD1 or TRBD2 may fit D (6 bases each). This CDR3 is CASSQMGGEVTDTQYF. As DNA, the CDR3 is TGTGCCAGCAGCCAAATGGGGGGCGAGGTCACAGATACGCAGTATTTT.